This record concerns one T cell receptor beta chain sequence. Its target antigen remains unknown. No base quality information exists; no much larger clone differs at one position. Library preparation employed the immunoSEQ multiplex PCR assay. Entries here come from immuneACCESS through TCRdb and include only in-frame sequences with V and J called. Some clones fail to appear in such tables; in the studies checked, an unresolved V gene covers under half of the shortfall, and the cause of the remainder is unknown. For this sample the table gives approximately 400,000 clones, of which 85% to 95% were detected only once. Jointly, the top ten make up 0.015% to 0.025% of the sample. This sample is part of a study of shared T cell receptors in the human thymus (dated by TCRdb to the early 2020s). Background on the whole study: The study examined how the human thymus generates shared, self-reactive T-cell receptor alpha chains.

The material sequenced was thymocytes. The TCR sequence derives from a human donor.

The nucleotide sequence is given as TGTGCCAGCAGTCGCAAGGCAGGGGGCTTGTCCTACGAGCAGTACTTC. The resulting protein is CASSRKAGGLSYEQYF. The receptor chain draws on TRBV28 and TRBJ2-7; TRBD1 aligns with 8 central bases. V and J are trimmed by 5 bases and 1 base, and the gene matches miss 10 bases of the junction. In the germline V gene, CDR1 corresponds to MDHEN and CDR2 to SYDVKM. The CDR3, from cysteine to phenylalanine, totals 16 residues. The DNA shown is the 48-base CDR3, in frame from base 1.